This TCR beta chain appears in the sequencing data of a study of shared clonotypes between healthy human individuals. About the study: The composition of the donors was a couple of women and a few men aged 18 to 49.

TCRdb's table, derived via immunoSEQ multiplex PCR, lists solely in-frame clones and lacks some. The table includes roughly 1 million clones, approximately 78% detected once. This CDR3 has 16 amino acids. This TCR came from a man younger than 35 in good health. Some clones in this sample may be carry-over from other donors' samples. Material: memory CD4+ T cells from PBMCs. The subset here: CD45RA-negative fraction. The chain links TRBV21-1 to TRBJ2-7; the table's TRBD2 call for D was not verified on the DNA. TRBV21-1 is shown as a pseudogene. The CDR3 bases are TGTGCCAGCAGCACCCCGAAGGGAAAGGGAGTCGAGGAGCAGTACTTC. Protein product: CASSTPKGKGVEEQYF.